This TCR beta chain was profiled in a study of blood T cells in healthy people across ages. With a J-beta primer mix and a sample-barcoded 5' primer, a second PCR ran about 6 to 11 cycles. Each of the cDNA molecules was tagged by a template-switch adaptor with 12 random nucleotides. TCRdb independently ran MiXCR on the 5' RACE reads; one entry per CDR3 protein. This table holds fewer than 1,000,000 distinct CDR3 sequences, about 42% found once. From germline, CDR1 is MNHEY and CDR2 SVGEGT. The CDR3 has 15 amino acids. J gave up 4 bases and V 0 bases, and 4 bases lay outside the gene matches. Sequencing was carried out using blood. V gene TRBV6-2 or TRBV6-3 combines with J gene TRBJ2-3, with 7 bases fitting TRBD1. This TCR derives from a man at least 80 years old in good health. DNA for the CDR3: TGTGCCAGCAGTTACTCGAAGGGGGCGCCAGATACGCAGTATTTT. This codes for CASSYSKGAPDTQYF.